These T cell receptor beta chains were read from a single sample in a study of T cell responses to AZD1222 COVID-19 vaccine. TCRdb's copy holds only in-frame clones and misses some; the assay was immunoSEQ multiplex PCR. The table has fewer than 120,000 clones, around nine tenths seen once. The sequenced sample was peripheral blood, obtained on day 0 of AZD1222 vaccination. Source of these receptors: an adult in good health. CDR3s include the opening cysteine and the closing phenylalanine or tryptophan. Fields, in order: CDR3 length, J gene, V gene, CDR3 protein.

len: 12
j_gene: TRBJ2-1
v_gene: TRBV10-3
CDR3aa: CAISVERHEQFF

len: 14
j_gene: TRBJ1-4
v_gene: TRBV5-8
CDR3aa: CASSRSEVNEKLFF

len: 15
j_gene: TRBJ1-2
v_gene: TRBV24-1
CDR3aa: CATSGSLGGDYGYTF

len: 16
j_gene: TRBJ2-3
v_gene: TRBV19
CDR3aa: CASHGGLAGQADTQYF

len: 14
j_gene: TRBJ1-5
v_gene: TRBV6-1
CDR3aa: CASSQSYSNQPQHF

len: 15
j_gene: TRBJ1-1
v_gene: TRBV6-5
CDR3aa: CASSYSRGQNTEAFF

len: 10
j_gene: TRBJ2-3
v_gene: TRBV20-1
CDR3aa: CSAYSDTQYF

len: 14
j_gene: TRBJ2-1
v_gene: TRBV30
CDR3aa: CAWRSRTGKNEQFF

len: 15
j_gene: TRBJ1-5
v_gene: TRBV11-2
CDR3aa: CASSLGAEISQPQHF

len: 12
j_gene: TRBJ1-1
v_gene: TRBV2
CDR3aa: CASSAQWSEAFF

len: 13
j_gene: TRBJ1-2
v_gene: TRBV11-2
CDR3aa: CASSQSEWVGYTF

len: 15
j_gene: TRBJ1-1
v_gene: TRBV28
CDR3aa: CASSSPGQGNTEAFF

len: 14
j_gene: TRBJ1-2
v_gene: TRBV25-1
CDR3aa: CASSEGPTFYGYTF

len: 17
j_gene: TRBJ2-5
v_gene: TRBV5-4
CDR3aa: CASSLETGAKYQETQYF

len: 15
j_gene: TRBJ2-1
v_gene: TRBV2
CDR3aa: CASRLGQGVYNEQFF

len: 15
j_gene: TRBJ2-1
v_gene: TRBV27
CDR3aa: CASSPGLGSYNEQFF

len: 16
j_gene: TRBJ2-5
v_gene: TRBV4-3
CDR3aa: CASSQVNVGGQETQYF

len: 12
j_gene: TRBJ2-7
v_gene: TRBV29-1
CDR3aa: CSGGQGAYEQYF

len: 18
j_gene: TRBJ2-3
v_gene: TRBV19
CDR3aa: CASSIVIRDSAKRDTQYF

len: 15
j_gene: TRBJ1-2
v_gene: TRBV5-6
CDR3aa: CASSLATASYYGYTF

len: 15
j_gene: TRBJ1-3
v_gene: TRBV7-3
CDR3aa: CASSLMGGTGNTIYF

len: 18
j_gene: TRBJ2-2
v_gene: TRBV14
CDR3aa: CASSQPGLAGTYTGELFF

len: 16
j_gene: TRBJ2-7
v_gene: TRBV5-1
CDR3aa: CASSFIPGQGNNEQYF

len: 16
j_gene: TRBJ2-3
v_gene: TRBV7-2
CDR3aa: CASSPGAGLSTDTQYF

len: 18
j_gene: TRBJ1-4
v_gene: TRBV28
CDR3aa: CASSKTGTGTATNEKLFF

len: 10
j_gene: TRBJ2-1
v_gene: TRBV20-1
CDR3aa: CSAGQGPQFF

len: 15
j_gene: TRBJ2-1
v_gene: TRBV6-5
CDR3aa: CASTLIWSSYNEQFF

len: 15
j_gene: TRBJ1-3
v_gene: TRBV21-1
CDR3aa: CGESLQQGTGNTIYF

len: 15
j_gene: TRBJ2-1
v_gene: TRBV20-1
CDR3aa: CSASIREGGRNEQFF

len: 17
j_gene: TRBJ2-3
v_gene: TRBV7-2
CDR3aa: CASSFGALAGRVDTQYF

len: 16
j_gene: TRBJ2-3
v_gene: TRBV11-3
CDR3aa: CASSTGTKRPTDTQYF

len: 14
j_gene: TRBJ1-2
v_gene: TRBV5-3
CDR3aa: CARYRGPLLGGYTF

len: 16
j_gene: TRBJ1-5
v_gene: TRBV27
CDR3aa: CASSRLGGISNQPQHF

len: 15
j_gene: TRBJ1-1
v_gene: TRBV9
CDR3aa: CASSPSGGGGTEAFF

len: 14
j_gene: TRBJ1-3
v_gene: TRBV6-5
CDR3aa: CASSYQQAGNTIYF

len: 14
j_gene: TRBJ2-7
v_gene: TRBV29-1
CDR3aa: CSVALRQRVGEQYF

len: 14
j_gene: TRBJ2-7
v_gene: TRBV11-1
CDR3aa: CASSLVTGTYEQYF

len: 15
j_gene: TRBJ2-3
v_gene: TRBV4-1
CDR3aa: CASSRVGLSTDTQYF

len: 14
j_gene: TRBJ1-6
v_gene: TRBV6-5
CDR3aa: CASSLRQGRSPLHF

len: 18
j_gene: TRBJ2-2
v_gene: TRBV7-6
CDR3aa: CASSSPRTGTANTGELFF

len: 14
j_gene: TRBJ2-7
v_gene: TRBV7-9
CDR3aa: CASSSGTGGNEQYF

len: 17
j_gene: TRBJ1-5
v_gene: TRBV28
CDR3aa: CASSLSRQGVSNQPQHF